This paragraph covers one T cell receptor beta chain sequence. It lacks a known antigen. Base qualities are missing; no much larger clone stands one base away. These data originate in a study of cytomegalovirus exposure and HLA in healthy donors (dated by TCRdb to between 2016 and 2019). For the study in its entirety: In an earlier analysis of 587 of the donors, 276 Gb of sequence data and 117 million unique TCR beta sequences from 150 million to 200 million T cells were reported. The genetic ancestry cluster associated with self-reported Caucasian donors included about 81% of the roughly 360 genotyped donors. A later genetic analysis used genome-wide SNP genotypes for about 65% of the 666 donors, treating that subset as a discovery cohort. On average, roughly 240,000 unique TCR beta nucleotide sequences were sequenced per donor among some 420 genotyped donors of the cohort, with roughly 18% of those sequences being non-productive. Class I and class II HLA loci were covered by the typing at four-digit resolution. The study profiled the T cell repertoires of hundreds of subjects by immunosequencing and related them to cytomegalovirus serostatus. Donor age, sex, ethnicity and CMV serostatus were compiled alongside the repertoire data. All discovery cohort repertoires had been generated on a single sequencing platform. In an earlier analysis of 587 of the donors, high-throughput TCR beta sequencing was used to judge whether each TCR beta V gene segment behaved as functional or pseudogenic. The aim of the study was to test whether cataloging public T cell receptors could identify signatures of past pathogen exposure. Rather than drawing on any new phenotypic data, the later analysis identified candidate immune exposures from TCR beta sequences and the way those sequences occurred across donors. An early release that covered 640 HLA-typed donors contained about 300 gigabases of sequencing data and approximately 85 million unique TCR sequences. High-throughput TCR immunosequencing, statistical association of individual TCRs with disease status, and machine learning were combined to predict cytomegalovirus infection status. In addition to the first cohort of 666 subjects, a separate validation cohort of some 120 different subjects was used. About five DR-DQ haplotypes were handled as single units for association and clustering because linkage in the cohort was strong. A later analysis re-analyzed previously published TCR beta repertoires from several hundred donors and added high-resolution HLA genotyping to study TCR occurrence patterns. The number of donors typed differed by locus, with about 629-640 for A, B, C, DRB1 and DQB1, approximately 500 for DQA1, some 570 for DPA1, and approximately 470 for DPB1. On the study overall, not on this receptor specifically: When HLA alleles, especially DR and DQ, strongly co-occurred, attributing TCR associations to individual alleles was difficult. The sequencing pipeline was judged likely to have produced a cluster of highly shared sequence variants as a technical artifact. Roughly uniform sequencing depth across donors was assumed in presence/absence analyses, although this assumption may not hold. Cytomegalovirus status was reported to be diagnosed by the classifier with high specificity and sensitivity in both the original and validation cohorts. Compared with the approximately 700-donor mean, donors in an Asian-associated ancestry cluster had fewer N-insertions in productive TCRs, according to a later genetic analysis. A few of the identified cytomegalovirus-associated TCR beta chains were confirmed in vitro to be specific for cytomegalovirus antigens. CMV serostatus was the only immune exposure information available for the cohort. Specific HLA alleles were associated with more than 15,000 TCR beta sequences at a false discovery rate of 0.05 in a later analysis. Because the 87-base-pair reads could not distinguish some IMGT-functional V segments, including TRBV6-2 and TRBV6-3, those segments were excluded. In a later analysis, most CMV-associated TCR beta chains were found to appear HLA-restricted, with HLA associations seemingly driven largely by CMV exposure. The cohort was sequenced for TCR beta chains only, and without alpha or paired-chain data the features that could be detected were limited. It was suggested by the authors that the approach could potentially be generalized to other disease states and immunological phenotypes. Because counts were too low, roughly 18 rarely observed V segments, including chromosome 9 orphons, were left out of the earlier analysis of approximately 500 of the donors. Linkage disequilibrium might explain the correlated functional status among segregating V segments, but an unknown experimental factor could not be ruled out. In a later analysis, HLA-associated TCR beta chains were found to be more clonally expanded and to have lower generation probabilities than equally common non-associated chains. A further reported finding was that TCR beta sequences accurately predicted the HLA-A and HLA-B alleles for most subjects in the first cohort. In a later analysis, several top co-occurrence clusters were reported to appear linked to parvovirus B19, influenza, CMV and Epstein-Barr virus. In a later analysis, TCR association rates were found to vary across HLA loci, with the most associated TCRs seen for DRB1 alleles and the fewest for HLA-C alleles. Because HLA typing was unavailable for some donors at each locus, only the typed subset was used in association tests. While some public TCRs were present in many individuals, most TCR sequences turned up only very rarely across donors. V-gene and J-gene trimming of TCR beta chains was associated with a missense DCLRE1C variant in a later genetic analysis, and the association was replicated in an independent cohort. In the study, approximately 160 TCR beta chains were listed as associated with cytomegalovirus. In an earlier analysis of approximately 600 of the donors, most TCR beta V segments were observed in productive rearrangements about 90% or about 30% of the time, broadly matching IMGT annotations.

Based on the germline V gene (reference sequence), the CDR1 and CDR2 sequences are SGHNT and YYREEE. The CDR3, cysteine through phenylalanine, is 14 amino acids long. Left in the record is the CDR3 DNA by itself, 42 bases read in frame from the first base. The junction shows trimming of 0 bases on V and 2 bases on J, plus 9 bases between the germline ends. Receptors were amplified or captured by the immunoSEQ multiplex PCR assay. For the multiplex PCR, a mixture combining 60 forward primers for TCR Vbeta segments and 13 reverse primers for TCR Jbeta segments was used. A multiplex PCR assay on genomic DNA amplified the CDR3 region of rearranged TCR beta genes. The Illumina HiSeq System was used to sequence the amplified TCR beta libraries as 87-base-pair reads. Per the authors' processing: In a later analysis, some 80 million unique TCR beta chains were counted across the 650 to 700 repertoires, and some 10 million of these chains were shared by at least two donors. To remove PCR and sequencing errors, raw reads were error-corrected and collapsed into unique sequences using a nearest-neighbor algorithm that merged closely related sequences. Alignment of CDR3 sequences to IMGT reference sequences was used to assign V, D and J gene segments. For a sequence to be retained, at least a six-nucleotide match to both a V gene segment and a J gene segment was required. A rearrangement was called productive if the CDR3 had no stop codons and remained in frame with V and J, and every other rearrangement was called non-productive. Following IMGT convention, CDR3 was defined as the stretch from the second conserved V-encoded cysteine to the conserved J-encoded phenylalanine. Sequences without an unambiguous match to a single V gene segment were excluded from the earlier analysis of 587 of the donors. In an earlier analysis of approximately 560 of the donors, a V segment was called functional when productive rearrangements were above 56.7%, and segregating when the standard deviation between donors exceeded 5%. A statistical classification framework was developed to diagnose cytomegalovirus status using the catalog of TCR beta chain sequences. In a later analysis, TCR nucleotide sequences were compared against IMGT/GENE-DB human TR gene sequences so that V and J genes could be assigned. A later analysis assigned CDR3 sequences and most-parsimonious VDJ recombination scenarios with the TCRdist pipeline. In a later analysis, each TCR beta chain was defined by its CDR3 amino acid sequence together with its V-gene family, and reads lacking a unique V-gene family were excluded. A later analysis removed roughly 590 highly shared, low-generation-probability nucleotide sequences to deal with suspected cross-contamination and a sequencing artifact. For each public chain, a later analysis derived a clonal expansion index from normalized ranks of inferred template counts within each repertoire. In a later analysis, generation probabilities were computed with a VDJ recombination model fitted to out-of-frame rearrangements, and the resulting probabilities were checked against IGoR. Hypergeometric tests were used in a later analysis to score TCR-TCR, TCR-HLA and TCR-CMV co-occurrence, with a repertoire-size bias correction applied to the TCR pairs. False discovery rates were estimated in a later analysis by permuting HLA or CMV assignments 20 times. A later analysis grouped co-occurring TCRs with DBSCAN, adding TCRdist sequence similarity when clustering within HLA-allele-positive subsets. Repertoires with fewer than 30,000 or more than 120,000 public chains were left out of co-occurrence clustering, as were about five repertoires with anomalous nucleotide sharing. The table was pulled from immuneACCESS by TCRdb, which kept in-frame rearrangements only. Such tables lose some clones; where checked, under half of the loss comes from unresolved V genes, and the rest has no known cause. D and trimming come from the DNA, and the V and J calls and clone size come from that table. This sample has 150,000 or so clones in its table, and more than 9.5% of those were observed once. The top ten constitute 1.8% of the sample.

In total, fewer than 750 healthy bone marrow donors made up the cohort. At the time of sampling, all cohort members were nominally healthy, though unrecorded immune exposures were likely present. The donor was CMV seronegative and was included in the group of over 300 seronegative cohort members. A peripheral blood sample was collected from each donor, and TCR beta sequencing was performed on peripheral blood mononuclear cells. Genomic DNA was extracted from the blood cell samples with the Qiagen DNeasy Blood Extraction Kit. The rearranged segments are TRBV5-4 and TRBJ2-7; TRBD1 might be the D gene, on 5 matching bases. Sequences were obtained from PBMCs. This clonotype originated in a man aged 50 or older in good health and CMV-seronegative. The nucleotides read TGTGCCAGCAGCTTGGTTGCAGGGACCTACGAGCAGTACTTC. It translates to CASSLVAGTYEQYF.